What follows are 7 T cell receptor beta chains derived from one specimen sequenced in a study of response to subunit inactivated influenza vaccine. In TCRdb, the RT-PCR reads were re-called with MiXCR into one record per CDR3 protein. This sample has around 790,000 distinct CDR3 sequences, with 21% found just once. The source was PBMCs from blood, collected 4 to 6 days after vaccination. The origin of the receptors is a man aged 50 or older who received an inactivated influenza vaccine.

This clonotype has more than one count but fewer than ten. The chain uses TRBV5-1 and TRBJ1-2; no clear D. The CDR3 extends over 13 amino acids. Germline V CDR1 and CDR2: SGHRS, YFSETQ. V gave up 5 bases and J gave up 4 bases, with 12 bases separating them. CDR3 nucleotide sequence: TGCGCCAGCAGGACGGAGGTTGGCTATGGCTACACCTTC. Translation gives CASRTEVGYGYTF. Looking up the rest from reference TRBV5-1 and TRBJ1-2 gives the full variable domain: KAGVTQTPRYLIKTRGQQVTLSCSPISGHRSVSWYQQTPGQGLQFLFEYFSETQRNKGNFPGRFSGRQFSNSRSEMNVSTLELGDSALYLCASRTEVGYGYTFGSGTRLTVV.

The genes are TRBV6-2 or TRBV6-3 and TRBJ2-2, with a tentative D call TRBD1 (6 bases). V was shortened by 2 bases and J by 2 bases, with 12 bases between the two germline ends. From germline, CDR1 is MNHEY and CDR2 SVGEGT. This CDR3 is built from 16 residues. The CDR3 coding sequence is TGTGCCAGCAGTTACCCCAGGACAGCCAACACCGGGGAGCTGTTTTTT. Translating it yields CASSYPRTANTGELFF.

Concerning this clonotype: A much larger clone lies one base from this, so it may be a read error. The V gene is TRBV2, the J gene TRBJ2-1; D ambiguous. The V end lost 5 bases, the J end lost 0 bases, and 14 bases lay between the germline ends. CDR1 and CDR2 (germline): SNHLY, FYNNEI. The CDR3 has 16 amino acids. CDR3 residues: CASSQAWLSSYNEQFF. In DNA form, the CDR3 reads TGTGCCAGCAGTCAGGCCTGGTTGAGCTCCTACAATGAGCAGTTCTTC.

The chain recombines TRBV12-3 or TRBV12-4 with TRBJ2-7; tentative D call: TRBD2 (6 bases). Trimming left V 4 bases short and J 1 base short, with 17 bases between. The CDR3 contains 16 residues. CDR3 in amino acids: CASSSDLWDLSYEQYF. CDR3 in DNA: TGTGCCAGCAGTTCGGATCTTTGGGACTTGTCCTACGAGCAGTACTTC.

This clonotype came up a few times. The chain employs TRBV4-3 and TRBJ1-6; D not resolved. The CDR3 totals 12 residues. The germline CDR1 and CDR2 sequences are LGHNA and YSLEER. V gave up 4 bases and J gave up 10 bases, with 8 bases separating them. In nucleotides, the CDR3 is TGCGCCAGCAGCCGTTTAGGGTCACCCCTCCACTTT. It yields the protein CASSRLGSPLHF.

This clonotype has only a few counts. The chain recombines TRBV20-1 with TRBJ2-2, with 8 bases identical to TRBD2. J was trimmed by 9 bases and V by 0 bases; bases with no gene match: 12. The germline V gene encodes CDR1 DFQATT and CDR2 SNEGSKA (reference sequence). This CDR3 region has 16 residues. The CDR3 sequence is CSARDREGPMLRELFF. Written as DNA, the CDR3 is TGCAGTGCTAGAGATCGGGAGGGGCCAATGCTGCGGGAGCTGTTTTTT.

The chain joins TRBV11-2 to TRBJ2-5; TRBD2 agrees at 8 bases. Trimming took 1 base from V and 0 from J; bases not matched to a gene: 19. Per germline, CDR1 SGHAT and CDR2 FQNNGV. The CDR3 has 21 residues. In DNA form, the CDR3 reads TGTGCCAGCAGCTTAGGCCTCTTGGGGGCGGGGGGACCATTGTACCAAGAGACCCAGTACTTC. Translated: CASSLGLLGAGGPLYQETQYF.